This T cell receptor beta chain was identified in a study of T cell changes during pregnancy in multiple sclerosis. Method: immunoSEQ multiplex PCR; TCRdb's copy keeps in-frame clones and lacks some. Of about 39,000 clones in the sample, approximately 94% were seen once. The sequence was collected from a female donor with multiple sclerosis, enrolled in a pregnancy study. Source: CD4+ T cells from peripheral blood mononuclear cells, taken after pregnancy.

The CDR3 nucleotides read TGTGCCAGCAGACCTAGGGAGGGGGGCAATGAGCAGTTCTTC. It encodes CASRPREGGNEQFF. The chain links TRBV7-8 to TRBJ2-1; perhaps TRBD2 as D (7 bases). The V end was cut by 6 bases, the J end by 6 bases, with 15 bases between. Germline-derived CDR1 and CDR2 are SGHVS and FQNEAQ. This CDR3 has 14 residues. Together with reference TRBV7-8 and TRBJ2-1, the CDR3 gives the full variable domain: GAGVSQSPRYKVAKRGQDVALRCDPISGHVSLFWYQQALGQGPEFLTYFQNEAQLDKSGLPSDRFFAERPEGSVSTLKIQRTQQEDSAVYLCASRPREGGNEQFFGPGTRLTVL.